One and the same sample provided the 28 T cell receptor beta chains below, sequenced in a study of blood T cells in healthy people across ages. Next came a second PCR, run for roughly 7 to 12 cycles, which used a sample-barcoded 5' primer along with a J-beta primer mix. Each CDR3 protein is one row after TCRdb ran MiXCR on the 5' RACE reads. The table includes 650,000 to 1,000,000 distinct CDR3 sequences, about 36% detected once. Sequencing was carried out using blood. These receptors were collected from a young man in good health.

There are many counts of this clonotype. The gene calls are TRBV4-2 and TRBJ2-3; 8 nucleotides match TRBD2. This CDR3 is 15 amino acids long. Germline CDR1 reads LGHNA; CDR2 reads YNFKEQ. Germline trimming cut 3 bases from V and 0 bases from J; bases unmatched to any gene: 2. The CDR3 DNA reads TGTGCCAGCAGCCATAGCGGGGACAGCACAGATACGCAGTATTTT. Translating it yields CASSHSGDSTDTQYF.

With respect to this clonotype: A much larger clone differs from this one at a single base, so this may be a read error. This sequence joins TRBV11-1 and TRBJ2-3; D call uncertain. CDR1 SGHAT and CDR2 FQDESV come from the germline V gene (reference sequence). The CDR3 loop spans 15 amino acids. The CDR3 loop is CAGSLEFSQEHTQYF. The CDR3 DNA reads TGTGCCGGCAGCTTAGAGTTCAGCCAGGAACATACGCAGTATTTT. The complete variable domain, with remaining parts taken from reference TRBV11-1 and TRBJ2-3, reads EAEVAQSPRYKITEKSQAVAFWCDPISGHATLYWYRQILGQGPELLVQFQDESVVDDSQLPKDRFSAERLKGVDSTLKIQPAELGDSAMYLCAGSLEFSQEHTQYFGPGTRLTVL.

At least ten counts were recorded for this clonotype. The DNA of the CDR3 is TGCAGCGTGCCCTCTCCAACTAATGAAAAACTGTTTTTT. This encodes CSVPSPTNEKLFF. The chain employs TRBV29-1 and TRBJ1-4; no reliable D call. There are 13 residues in the CDR3. Germline V lookup: CDR1 SQVTM, CDR2 ANQGSEA. V was trimmed by 6 bases and J by 0 bases, leaving 8 bases between them.

The rearrangement uses TRBV25-1 and TRBJ2-3, with 9 bases that match TRBD1. The CDR3 is 17 amino acids. From germline, CDR1 is MGHDK and CDR2 SYGVNS. V lost 3 bases to trimming and J lost 4 bases; unmatched junction nucleotides: 11. The CDR3 loop is CASSDMKGQGIADTQYF. The CDR3 bases are TGTGCCAGCAGTGATATGAAGGGACAGGGTATTGCAGATACGCAGTATTTT.

The chain combines TRBV5-5 with TRBJ2-3; D remains ambiguous. Deletions cut 6 bases from V and 0 bases from J, with 11 bases between. The CDR3 totals 14 residues. CDR1 and CDR2 (germline): SGHKS, YYEKEE (reference sequence). The CDR3 sequence is CASTLGFSTDTQYF. CDR3 DNA: TGTGCCAGCACCCTTGGGTTTAGCACAGATACGCAGTATTTT.

This rearrangement joins TRBV27 to TRBJ1-4; possible D gene TRBD1, 5 bases. Per the germline V gene, CDR1 is MNHEY and CDR2 is SMNVEV (reference sequence). This CDR3 contains 17 residues. The V gene lost 4 bases and the J gene lost 3 bases, with 18 bases spanning the gap. Here the CDR3 DNA reads TGTGCCAGCAGTTCATCTTTGGCCAGGGTGGCTAATGAAAAACTGTTTTTT. This translates into CASSSSLARVANEKLFF.

This chain connects TRBV4-3 to TRBJ1-6; tentatively, D is TRBD1 (5 bases). V lost 3 bases and J lost 7, with 7 bases in between. In germline, CDR1 is LGHNA, CDR2 YSLEER. The CDR3 spans 13 residues. The CDR3 loop is CASSHGTNSPLHF. CDR3 coding DNA: TGCGCCAGCAGCCACGGGACGAATTCACCCCTCCACTTT.

This clonotype appeared a single time. This clone may be a read error of a much larger clone one base away. J is TRBJ2-3 and V is TRBV2; a possible D gene is TRBD1 (6 bases). CDR1 SNHLY and CDR2 FYNNEI come from the germline V gene. The CDR3 spans 19 residues. This CDR3 reads CAGSEEAMIGTSVTDTQYF. The CDR3 DNA reads TGTGCCGGCAGTGAAGAGGCGATGATCGGGACATCCGTCACAGATACGCAGTATTTT.

CDR3 in DNA: TGTGCCAGCAGTTTAAAGCACAATCAGCCCCAGCATTTT. Amino acid sequence: CASSLKHNQPQHF. This chain connects TRBV12-3 or TRBV12-4 to TRBJ1-5, with D uncertain. The CDR3 extends over 13 amino acids. V was cut by 2 bases and J by 3 bases, with 5 bases left in between.

The rearrangement links TRBV27 to TRBJ2-6; a weak D match, TRBD1 (6 bases). With 6 bases removed from V and 2 bases from J, the gap between germline ends came to 11 bases. The CDR3 runs to 15 residues. Germline V gene sequence: CDR1 MNHEY, CDR2 SMNVEV (reference sequence). CDR3 in amino acids: CASRVQGAGANVLTF. The CDR3 DNA is TGTGCCAGCAGGGTACAGGGCGCTGGGGCCAACGTCCTGACTTTC.

This clonotype was seen repeatedly, ten times or more. The chain employs TRBV20-1 and TRBJ1-5; a weak D match, TRBD1 (6 bases). This CDR3 is built from 15 residues. Per germline, CDR1 DFQATT and CDR2 SNEGSKA (reference sequence). V was pared by 3 bases and J by 1 base, with 13 bases between. CDR3 in DNA: TGCAGTGCTAGTGGGGGGCAGTTCAGCAATCAGCCCCAGCATTTT. It specifies CSASGGQFSNQPQHF.

V gene TRBV4-3 combines with J gene TRBJ2-3; 7 nucleotides line up with TRBD2. CDR3 size: 17 residues. After removal of 0 bases from V and 5 bases from J, the junction contained 11 bases not matched to a gene. Looked up from germline, CDR1 is LGHNA and CDR2 is YSLEER. In nucleotides, the CDR3 is TGCGCCAGCAGCCAAGATCGAGGTCTAGCGGCGAAAGATACGCAGTATTTT. Protein sequence: CASSQDRGLAAKDTQYF.

The table lists this clonotype with a few counts. The chain recombines TRBV7-9 with TRBJ2-1; no firm D call. Germline V gene data show CDR1 as SEHNR and CDR2 as FQNEAQ (reference sequence). CDR3 size: 14 residues. Trimming shortened V by 3 bases and J by 6 bases, and 12 bases separated the two germline ends. The CDR3 loop is CASSFPHESNEQFF. CDR3 sequence (DNA): TGTGCCAGCAGCTTTCCCCATGAATCCAATGAGCAGTTCTTC.

This clonotype has only a few counts. The V call is TRBV5-5, the J call TRBJ2-1; D is uncertain. The germline V gene has CDR1 SGHKS and CDR2 YYEKEE (reference sequence). V lost 4 bases and J 4 bases, leaving 9 bases between the germline ends. The CDR3 runs 13 residues. The DNA for the CDR3 is TGTGCCAGCAGCGCGAACCTATACAATGAGCAGTTCTTC. It translates to CASSANLYNEQFF.

Notes on this clonotype: The junction departs from germline at one end; a sequencing error may be responsible. The rearrangement uses TRBV10-3 and TRBJ1-2, with D uncertain. The CDR3 has 13 residues. The V gene's germline CDR1 is ENHRY and CDR2 SYGVKD. The CDR3 reads CVISAGANYGYTF. For the CDR3, the DNA is TGTGTCATCTCGGCAGGAGCTAACTATGGCTACACCTTC.

This clonotype was counted between two and nine times. The chain recombines TRBV6-5 with TRBJ1-6, with D possibly being TRBD1 (5 bases). The ends were cut back, 6 bases at V and 6 bases at J, with 18 bases in the middle. CDR1 is MNHEY and CDR2 is SVGAGI in the germline V gene. This CDR3 has 16 residues. Written as DNA, the CDR3 is TGTGCCAGCAGAATGCCGGGGGGGGTTGGTAATTCACCCCTCCACTTT. Protein product: CASRMPGGVGNSPLHF.

The chain has TRBV6-5 and TRBJ2-1, with 7 bases lining up with TRBD2. The CDR3 extends over 13 amino acids. The junction had 4 bases not matched to a gene; V was cut back by 5 bases and J by 6 bases. The germline V gene has CDR1 MNHEY and CDR2 SVGAGI. CDR3 residues: CASSDGRRNEQFF. The CDR3 coding sequence is TGTGCCAGCAGTGACGGGAGGCGCAATGAGCAGTTCTTC.

The rearrangement uses TRBV7-2 and TRBJ1-2; D may be TRBD1 (6 bases). The CDR3 length is 16 residues. Between the trimmed V and J ends, which lost 2 bases and 3 bases, there was a span of 16 bases. In germline, CDR1 is SGHTA, CDR2 FQGNSA. This chain's CDR3 is CASSLSPGQIHYGYTF. CDR3 nucleotides: TGTGCCAGCAGCTTATCTCCCGGACAGATCCACTATGGCTACACCTTC.

V gene TRBV27 combines with J gene TRBJ1-1; 9 nucleotides align to TRBD1. The J segment lost 4 bases and the V segment lost 5 bases, leaving 8 bases of the junction unmatched. The CDR3 extends over 15 amino acids. From germline, CDR1 is MNHEY and CDR2 SMNVEV (reference sequence). In DNA form, the CDR3 reads TGTGCCAGCAGTCCCGACAGGGGGGGGGGCACTGAAGCTTTCTTT. Its protein product is CASSPDRGGGTEAFF.

The gene calls are TRBV7-9 and TRBJ1-1; D remains ambiguous. Germline CDR1 and CDR2: SEHNR and FQNEAQ (reference sequence). The CDR3 length is 15 residues. V was cut by 5 bases and J by 0 bases, with 13 bases left in between. CDR3 coding DNA: TGTGCCAGCAGCAAGGGAAGCCTCATGAACACTGAAGCTTTCTTT. Protein product: CASSKGSLMNTEAFF.

This clonotype was recorded a few times. The V gene is TRBV20-1, the J gene TRBJ1-4; possible D gene TRBD1, 5 bases. Deletions cut 1 base from V and 7 bases from J, with 13 bases between. This CDR3 has 14 residues. CDR1 and CDR2 (germline): DFQATT, SNEGSKA (reference sequence). For the CDR3, the DNA is TGCAGTGCTAGAGTCCCGACAGCTACTGAAAAACTGTTTTTT. Its translation: CSARVPTATEKLFF.

Comment on this clonotype: Only one base separates this from a far larger clonotype, so it likely reflects a read error. The chain carries TRBV4-2 and TRBJ2-1, with D unclear. CDR3 length: 10 residues. Germline V gene lookup returns CDR1 LGHNA and CDR2 YNFKEQ. In DNA form, the CDR3 reads TGTGCCAGCAGGGGCAATAAGCAGTTCTTC. As protein: CASRGNKQFF.

The chain has TRBV4-3 and TRBJ1-4; 10 bases align to TRBD1. Germline V gene lookup returns CDR1 LGHNA and CDR2 YSLEER. The J segment lost 0 bases and the V segment lost 0 bases, leaving 7 bases of the junction unmatched. The CDR3 consists of 19 residues. The CDR3: CASSQERDRGIATNEKLFF. Here the CDR3 DNA reads TGCGCCAGCAGCCAAGAGAGGGACAGGGGTATTGCAACTAATGAAAAACTGTTTTTT.

This clonotype was seen a few times. The CDR3 bases are TGCAGTGCTAGAGCCCCGACTAGCGGGGGGCTATACAATGAGCAGTACTTC. It yields the protein CSARAPTSGGLYNEQYF. The chain recombines TRBV20-1 with TRBJ2-5; 13 bases align to TRBD2. After removal of 1 base from V and 11 bases from J, the junction contained 16 bases not matched to a gene. Germline V gene lookup returns CDR1 DFQATT and CDR2 SNEGSKA (reference sequence). This CDR3 is 17 amino acids long.

This clonotype has only a few counts. The V call is TRBV4-3, the J call TRBJ2-3; D tentatively reads TRBD1 or TRBD2 (5 bases each). CDR1 is LGHNA, CDR2 YSLEER, per germline. Trimming took 0 bases from V and 4 from J, leaving 17 bases between them. The CDR3 totals 17 residues. CDR3 coding DNA: TGCGCCAGCAGCCAAGATCGGCCGGGGCGCGGCGCAGATACGCAGTATTTT. Its translation is CASSQDRPGRGADTQYF.

The chain carries TRBV9 and TRBJ1-5; no clear D gene. Trimming cost V 0 bases and J 6 bases, with 7 bases left between them. Germline V gene data show CDR1 as SGDLS and CDR2 as YYNGEE. CDR3 length: 13 residues. The DNA for the CDR3 is TGTGCCAGCAGCGTAGGGGATGGTCAGCCCCAGCATTTT. This encodes CASSVGDGQPQHF. Together with reference TRBV9 and TRBJ1-5, the CDR3 gives the full variable domain: DSGVTQTPKHLITATGQRVTLRCSPRSGDLSVYWYQQSLDQGLQFLIQYYNGEERAKGNILERFSAQQFPDLHSELNLSSLELGDSALYFCASSVGDGQPQHFGDGTRLSIL.

This clonotype was seen a few times. V and J are TRBV15 and TRBJ1-1; D not certain. Trimming took off 3 bases at V and 1 base at J, with 12 bases between the two ends. The germline gives CDR1 LNHNV, CDR2 YYDKDF (reference sequence). The CDR3 sequence is 15 residues long. The CDR3 spells CATSSRRFENTEAFF. The CDR3 coding sequence is TGTGCCACCAGCAGTCGAAGGTTTGAGAACACTGAAGCTTTCTTT.

This clonotype turned up a few times. The V gene is TRBV20-1, the J gene TRBJ1-5; a possible D gene is TRBD1 (5 bases). The CDR3 sequence is 13 residues long. V was pared by 4 bases and J by 1 base, with 8 bases between. CDR1 and CDR2 from the germline V gene are DFQATT and SNEGSKA (reference sequence). The CDR3 sequence: CSANRDSNQPQHF. The CDR3 DNA follows: TGCAGTGCTAACCGGGACAGCAATCAGCCCCAGCATTTT.